Below, 32 T cell receptor beta chains from the same sample are listed, as sequenced in a study of shared clonotypes between healthy human individuals. Method: immunoSEQ multiplex PCR; TCRdb's copy keeps in-frame clones and lacks some. Of more than 2 million clones in the sample, approximately 94% were seen once. Terminally differentiated effector memory CD45RA+ cells were left out of the naive CD8 fraction, which was CD45RO-negative and positively selected for CCR7. The sequenced material came from naive CD8+ T cells sorted from blood. The receptors come from a man aged 18 to 30 in good health.

The rearrangement uses TRBV27 and TRBJ2-2; D perhaps matches TRBD1 (5 bases). Trimming pared 11 bases from V and 0 bases from J, leaving 10 bases between. Per the germline V gene, CDR1 is MNHEY and CDR2 is SMNVEV (reference sequence). The CDR3 sequence is 13 residues long. This CDR3 is CASKDTNTGELFF. The CDR3, as DNA: TGTGCCTCGAAGGACACGAACACCGGGGAGCTGTTTTTT.

The chain carries TRBV11-2 and TRBJ2-3; D is unclear. V dropped 5 bases and J dropped 1 base, with 16 bases sitting between them. The CDR3 loop spans 16 amino acids. The V gene's germline CDR1 is SGHAT and CDR2 FQNNGV. In DNA form, the CDR3 reads TGTGCCAGCAGCGAAACGACTCAGTGGCGCACAGATACGCAGTATTTT. Its translation: CASSETTQWRTDTQYF.

The J gene is TRBJ2-3, the V gene TRBV4-1; maybe TRBD1 (6 bases). V gave up 0 bases and J gave up 6 bases, with 16 bases separating them. There are 16 residues in the CDR3. Germline V lookup: CDR1 MGHRA, CDR2 YSYEKL. CDR3 DNA sequence: TGCGCCAGCAGCCAAGACCCCGGACTGGGGGCGGATACGCAGTATTTT. The encoded protein is CASSQDPGLGADTQYF.

This chain uses TRBV28 with TRBJ2-7; maybe TRBD1 (6 bases). Looked up from germline, CDR1 is MDHEN and CDR2 is SYDVKM. V shed 4 bases and J shed 2 bases, with 12 bases lying between them. CDR3 size: 14 residues. For the CDR3, the DNA is TGTGCCAGCAGTTCCACCGGGACAACCTACGAGCAGTACTTC. Residues: CASSSTGTTYEQYF.

The rearrangement links TRBV29-1 to TRBJ2-3; no definite D call. Germline CDR1 is SQVTM and CDR2 is ANQGSEA. V lost 3 bases and J lost 0, with 10 bases in between. The CDR3 is made up of 14 amino acids. In DNA, the CDR3 is TGCAGCGTTGATACCGCTTCTAGCACAGATACGCAGTATTTT. It is translated as CSVDTASSTDTQYF.

V usage is TRBV12-5 and J usage is TRBJ1-1; D gene unclear. The CDR3 has 13 residues. The V gene lost 6 bases and the J gene lost 4 bases, with 12 bases spanning the gap. Germline-derived CDR1 and CDR2 are LGHNT and FRNRAP. CDR3 residues: CASGNSPRTEAFF. In DNA, the CDR3 is TGTGCTAGTGGGAACAGCCCCCGCACTGAAGCTTTCTTT.

The gene calls are TRBV18 and TRBJ1-2; no clear D gene. The CDR3 loop spans 13 amino acids. V gave up 3 bases and J gave up 2 bases, with 7 bases separating them. CDR1 is KGHSH and CDR2 is LQKENI in the germline V gene. CDR3 in DNA: TGTGCCAGCTCACCCGAGGAGAACTATGGCTACACCTTC. Residues: CASSPEENYGYTF.

J is TRBJ1-4 and V is TRBV7-2; 7 bases are shared with TRBD1. Germline assignment: CDR1 SGHTA and CDR2 FQGNSA. The CDR3 is 16 amino acids. V dropped 2 bases and J dropped 1; count of bases not matched to a gene: 4. DNA of the CDR3: TGTGCCAGCAGCTTATCCCGGACAGGAACTAATGAAAAACTGTTTTTT. Its protein is CASSLSRTGTNEKLFF.

This chain uses TRBV29-1 with TRBJ2-2; 8 nucleotides align to TRBD1. The CDR3 loop spans 15 amino acids. Germline values: CDR1 SQVTM, CDR2 ANQGSEA. The ends lost 4 bases at V and 4 bases at J; junction bases unmatched: 8. The chain's CDR3 is CSVVEMDRATGELFF. The CDR3 region has the DNA TGCAGCGTTGTTGAAATGGACAGGGCCACCGGGGAGCTGTTTTTT.

This chain uses TRBV5-1 with TRBJ2-7, with D possibly matching TRBD2 (6 bases). CDR3 length equals 13 residues. Trimming took 6 bases from V and 1 from J, leaving 11 bases between them. The germline CDR1 and CDR2 sequences are SGHRS and YFSETQ. DNA of the CDR3: TGCGCCAGCAACGGGGGTCAATCCTACGAGCAGTACTTC. Its translation is CASNGGQSYEQYF.

About this clone: Other DNA sequences from this sample encode an identical CDR3 as well. The rearrangement links TRBV30 to TRBJ1-1; 8 bases align to TRBD1. J gave up 5 bases and V 3 bases, and 5 bases lay outside the gene matches. Germline loops: CDR1 GTSNPN, CDR2 SVGIG (reference sequence). The CDR3 loop spans 13 amino acids. As DNA, the CDR3 is TGTGCCTGGAGCGCAACAGGGGGAACTGAAGCTTTCTTT. Translated: CAWSATGGTEAFF.

The chain is built from TRBV5-6 and TRBJ1-1; tentative D call: TRBD1 (5 bases). Trimming removed 0 bases from V and 4 bases from J, with 10 bases in between. Germline CDR1 SGHDT, CDR2 YYEEEE. This CDR3 spans 14 amino acids. CDR3 sequence reads: CASSLVAGRTEAFF. CDR3 DNA sequence: TGTGCCAGCAGCTTGGTAGCAGGGCGCACTGAAGCTTTCTTT.

The chain is built from TRBV5-4 and TRBJ2-7; TRBD2 matches 8 bases. The germline V gene has CDR1 SGHNT and CDR2 YYREEE (reference sequence). The V segment lost 5 bases and the J segment 2 bases; nucleotides outside the gene matches: 9. The CDR3 has 15 residues. CDR3 residues: CASSYGPAGAYEQYF. The CDR3 coding sequence is TGTGCCAGCAGTTACGGGCCAGCGGGGGCCTACGAGCAGTACTTC.

This clone was seen a few times. In nucleotides, the CDR3 is TGTGCCAGCGGCGGACTCAAGCAGCCCCAGCATTTT. Residues: CASGGLKQPQHF. The V gene is TRBV27, the J gene TRBJ1-5, with D unresolved. CDR1 MNHEY and CDR2 SMNVEV come from the germline V gene (reference sequence). The CDR3 has 12 residues. The V and J ends lost 8 bases and 7 bases respectively, with 12 bases between them.

The V call is TRBV14, the J call TRBJ2-2; D might be TRBD2 (6 bases). V was trimmed by 1 base and J by 6 bases, leaving 9 bases between them. Germline values: CDR1 SGHDN, CDR2 FVKESK. The CDR3 has 14 residues. CDR3 nucleotide sequence: TGTGCCAGCAGCCAAGCTAGCGTTCCCGGGGAGCTGTTTTTT. Encoded protein: CASSQASVPGELFF.

This chain connects TRBV6-6 to TRBJ1-4, with 7 bases identical to TRBD1. CDR3 length: 14 amino acids. Germline loops: CDR1 MNHNY, CDR2 SVGAGI (reference sequence). The V gene end was trimmed by 2 bases and the J gene end by 7 bases; junction bases not matched to a gene: 4. The CDR3 nucleotides read TGTGCCAGCAGTTACGGAGGGGGCGGTGAAAAACTGTTTTTT. Translation gives CASSYGGGGEKLFF.

V gene TRBV2 combines with J gene TRBJ2-7, with D uncertain. V lost 6 bases and J lost 3, with 12 bases in between. The CDR3 is 13 amino acids. CDR1 is SNHLY and CDR2 is FYNNEI in the germline V gene. CDR3 sequence (DNA): TGTGCCAGCAGAGGGCCTTTAGTCTACGAGCAGTACTTC. This encodes CASRGPLVYEQYF.

The CDR3 bases are TGTGCCAGCAGCATTACAGGGGCCGATGAAAAACTGTTTTTT. Residues: CASSITGADEKLFF. The chain uses TRBV13 and TRBJ1-4; TRBD1 matches at 7 bases. V shed 5 bases and J 6 bases; nucleotides not matched to a gene: 6. This CDR3 is built from 14 residues. Germline CDR1 and CDR2: PRHDT and FYEKMQ (reference sequence). Supplemented by reference TRBV13 and TRBJ1-4, the full variable domain reads AAGVIQSPRHLIKEKRETATLKCYPIPRHDTVYWYQQGPGQDPQFLISFYEKMQSDKGSIPDRFSAQQFSDYHSELNMSSLELGDSALYFCASSITGADEKLFFGSGTQLSVL.

The chain couples TRBV27 to TRBJ2-4; 12 nucleotides line up with TRBD1. V shed 2 bases, J shed 8 bases, and the junction held 7 bases outside the gene matches. CDR3 length: 16 residues. Germline V gene sequence: CDR1 MNHEY, CDR2 SMNVEV (reference sequence). This CDR3 is CASSLITGTGGYIQYF. The CDR3 DNA is TGTGCCAGCAGTTTAATCACCGGGACAGGGGGCTACATTCAGTACTTC.

This rearrangement joins TRBV29-1 to TRBJ1-2; D not certain. Deletions cut 6 bases from V and 2 bases from J, with 19 bases between. There are 15 residues in the CDR3. The germline V gene encodes CDR1 SQVTM and CDR2 ANQGSEA. This CDR3 is CSVLGEGLLNYGYTF. The DNA of the CDR3 is TGCAGCGTCCTCGGGGAAGGGCTACTCAACTATGGCTACACCTTC.

V gene TRBV19 combines with J gene TRBJ1-5; possible D gene TRBD1, 5 bases. CDR1 is LNHDA and CDR2 is SQIVND in the germline V gene (reference sequence). V gave up 4 bases and J gave up 5 bases, with 12 bases separating them. The CDR3 consists of 14 residues. The DNA of the CDR3 is TGTGCCAGTAGTACGGGGACGGTTGATCAGCCCCAGCATTTT. Translating it yields CASSTGTVDQPQHF.

J is TRBJ2-7 and V is TRBV6-4; D assignment may be TRBD1 or TRBD2 (8 bases each). Germline values: CDR1 MRHNA, CDR2 SNTAGT. The CDR3 spans 19 residues. The V gene lost 0 bases and the J gene lost 4 bases, with 25 bases spanning the gap. The CDR3 spells CASSDSNNRGIAGRYEQYF. CDR3 nucleotide sequence: TGTGCCAGCAGTGACTCTAACAACAGGGGGATAGCGGGACGATACGAGCAGTACTTC.

This chain uses TRBV6-5 with TRBJ1-1; the match to TRBD1 covers 10 bases. Germline V gene lookup returns CDR1 MNHEY and CDR2 SVGAGI. The CDR3 is 15 residues long. V dropped 3 bases and J dropped 6; count of bases not matched to a gene: 7. The CDR3 region is CASSYGTGETSEAFF. CDR3 DNA sequence: TGTGCCAGCAGTTATGGGACAGGGGAAACCTCTGAAGCTTTCTTT.

This sequence joins TRBV5-1 and TRBJ2-7; 7 bases fit TRBD2. After removal of 7 bases from V and 7 bases from J, the junction contained 11 bases not matched to a gene. The CDR3 totals 13 residues. In germline, CDR1 is SGHRS, CDR2 YFSETQ. This chain's CDR3 is CASSPTGGWEQYF. CDR3 nucleotide sequence: TGCGCCAGCTCTCCGACGGGGGGTTGGGAGCAGTACTTC.

The chain couples TRBV2 to TRBJ1-2; D unclear. Germline assignment: CDR1 SNHLY and CDR2 FYNNEI. Trimming removed 7 bases at V and 5 bases at J, with 8 bases between. CDR3 length equals 11 residues. The CDR3 reads CASIFGYGYTF. In DNA form, the CDR3 reads TGTGCCAGCATATTTGGGTATGGCTACACCTTC.

This clone appeared once. The rearrangement links TRBV7-6 to TRBJ2-7, with D uncertain. The germline V gene has CDR1 SGHVS and CDR2 FNYEAQ. Trimming took off 5 bases at V and 2 bases at J, with 16 bases between the two ends. The CDR3 sequence is 15 residues long. CDR3 sequence (DNA): TGTGCCAGCAGCCCCTCCCATGGGTACGCCTACGAGCAGTACTTC. Encoded protein: CASSPSHGYAYEQYF. Filled out from reference TRBV7-6 and TRBJ2-7, the complete variable domain reads GAGVSQSPRYKVTKRGQDVALRCDPISGHVSLYWYRQALGQGPEFLTYFNYEAQQDKSGLPNDRFSAERPEGSISTLTIQRTEQRDSAMYRCASSPSHGYAYEQYFGPGTRLTVT.

This chain connects TRBV27 to TRBJ2-7, with D perhaps given as TRBD1 or TRBD2 (5 bases each). The ends were cut back, 5 bases at V and 6 bases at J, with 14 bases in the middle. Germline assignment: CDR1 MNHEY and CDR2 SMNVEV (reference sequence). The CDR3 is 13 residues long. CDR3 loop: CASSGAPRGEQYF. The CDR3 DNA follows: TGTGCCAGCAGTGGGGCTCCGAGGGGCGAGCAGTACTTC.

V usage is TRBV9 and J usage is TRBJ2-1, with D maybe TRBD2 (6 bases). V gave up 4 bases and J gave up 8 bases, with 19 bases separating them. Germline assignment: CDR1 SGDLS and CDR2 YYNGEE. This CDR3 region has 15 residues. DNA for the CDR3: TGTGCCAGCAGCCCAAGGGACTTCTCGTTGGATGAGCAGTTCTTC. Its protein product is CASSPRDFSLDEQFF.

The rearrangement joins TRBV5-1 to TRBJ2-5, with 9 bases lining up with TRBD2. The germline V gene encodes CDR1 SGHRS and CDR2 YFSETQ. Trimming at V came to 4 bases and at J to 3 bases, leaving 13 bases not matched to a gene. This CDR3 region has 17 residues. The CDR3 sequence: CASSPLLLSGSKETQYF. The CDR3 DNA follows: TGCGCCAGCAGCCCACTTCTACTTAGCGGGAGTAAAGAGACCCAGTACTTC. Drawing the rest from reference TRBV5-1 and TRBJ2-5, the complete variable domain is KAGVTQTPRYLIKTRGQQVTLSCSPISGHRSVSWYQQTPGQGLQFLFEYFSETQRNKGNFPGRFSGRQFSNSRSEMNVSTLELGDSALYLCASSPLLLSGSKETQYFGPGTRLLVL.

Details on this clone: Other DNA variants within this sample encode the same CDR3. The chain is built from TRBV10-3 and TRBJ2-1; D remains ambiguous. The CDR3 runs to 13 residues. V was cut by 0 bases and J by 6 bases, with 6 bases left in between. Germline assignment: CDR1 ENHRY and CDR2 SYGVKD. Here the CDR3 reads CAISESSVNEQFF. The CDR3, as DNA: TGTGCCATCAGTGAGTCGTCAGTCAATGAGCAGTTCTTC.

This chain connects TRBV6-1 to TRBJ2-7; TRBD1 aligns across 10 bases. This CDR3 comprises 14 residues. The trim removed 4 bases at V and 2 bases at J, leaving 2 bases unmatched. The germline gives CDR1 MNHNS, CDR2 SASEGT. CDR3 nucleotides: TGTGCCAGCAGTGTCGGGACAGGGGCCTACGAGCAGTACTTC. Protein: CASSVGTGAYEQYF.

The rearrangement joins TRBV19 to TRBJ2-7; D is possibly TRBD2 (6 bases). The CDR3 runs to 14 residues. CDR1 and CDR2 (germline): LNHDA, SQIVND (reference sequence). The germline V and J ends were trimmed by 5 bases and 1 base, with 12 bases remaining between them. The CDR3 here is CASSLSGGSYEQYF. The CDR3 DNA follows: TGTGCCAGTAGTCTTTCTGGGGGGTCCTACGAGCAGTACTTC.